This record concerns one T cell receptor beta chain sequence. Its specificity is not known. The CDR3 is made up of 13 amino acids. Germline V gene lookup returns CDR1 SGHNT and CDR2 YENEEA. V lost 4 bases to trimming and J lost 8 bases, with 13 bases between them. The data were taken from a study of cytomegalovirus exposure and HLA in healthy donors. Overall study: Prior work identified around 100 million unique TCR beta sequences in 150 million to 200 million T cells. Study-wide results and limits: A later analysis found that most CMV-associated TCR beta chains appeared HLA-restricted. Confirmation was obtained in vitro that a few CMV-associated chains are specific for CMV antigens. The investigators catalogued 150 to 200 TCR beta chains as cytomegalovirus-associated.

Primers: 60 Vbeta forward and 13 Jbeta reverse. Assay used: immunoSEQ multiplex PCR; TCRdb lists only in-frame clones, some missing. The data hold 85,000 to 100,000 clones, with 69% observed a single time. The clonotype was recovered from a man aged 45-60 years in good health and CMV-seronegative. The chain links TRBV11-3 to TRBJ2-3; unclear D gene. Input material: PBMCs. CDR3 sequence (DNA): TGTGCCAGCAGCTCGGCGTACAGTGGTACGCAGTATTTT. It translates to CASSSAYSGTQYF.